This TCR beta chain was profiled in a study of cytomegalovirus exposure and HLA in healthy donors. Looking at the study overall: Among roughly 190 million T cells, an earlier analysis found roughly 100 million unique TCR beta sequences.

The CDR3 covers 14 residues. Trimming at V came to 8 bases and at J to 6 bases, leaving 11 bases not matched to a gene. The germline V gene has CDR1 MNHEY and CDR2 SVGAGI. PCR used 60 Vbeta primers and 13 Jbeta primers. Assay used: immunoSEQ multiplex PCR; TCRdb lists only in-frame clones, some missing. The profile shows about 100,000 clones, about three fifths of them singletons. The gene calls are TRBV6-5 and TRBJ2-7; TRBD2 aligns across 9 bases. The clonotype originates from a human donor in good health. Specimen: PBMCs. The DNA of the CDR3 is TGTGCCAGCGCAGATAGCGGGAGAGGTAGCGAGCAGTACTTC. Amino acid sequence: CASADSGRGSEQYF.